These 19 T cell receptor beta chains were sequenced from one sample in a study of response to subunit inactivated influenza vaccine. Each CDR3 protein is one row after TCRdb ran MiXCR on the RT-PCR reads. The sample records about 620,000 distinct CDR3 sequences, around 11% being singletons. Source: PBMCs from blood, taken on the day of vaccination. These receptors were collected from a man over 45 who received an inactivated influenza vaccine.

This clonotype was seen only a few times. Written as DNA, the CDR3 is TGTGCCAGCAGCTCAGCTGGATACAATGAGCAGTTCTTC. This sequence encodes CASSSAGYNEQFF. The chain uses TRBV11-1 and TRBJ2-1; D ambiguous. Trimming cost V 4 bases and J 4 bases, with 8 bases left between them. There are 13 residues in the CDR3. The germline V gene has CDR1 SGHAT and CDR2 FQDESV (reference sequence).

The chain recombines TRBV9 with TRBJ1-5; TRBD1 might be the D (6 bases). V lost 0 bases and J 6 bases, leaving 13 bases between the germline ends. Germline values: CDR1 SGDLS, CDR2 YYNGEE. The CDR3 spans 15 residues. CDR3 sequence: CASSVGWGAGQPQHF. The CDR3 region has the DNA TGTGCCAGCAGCGTAGGTTGGGGGGCAGGTCAGCCCCAGCATTTT.

This clonotype occurred many times. This chain joins TRBV18 and TRBJ2-1; D is perhaps TRBD1 (5 bases). With 1 base removed from V and 3 bases from J, the gap between germline ends came to 7 bases. CDR1 KGHSH and CDR2 LQKENI come from the germline V gene. CDR3 size: 14 residues. CDR3 residues: CASSPQGFYNEQFF. The CDR3, as DNA: TGTGCCAGCTCACCACAGGGGTTCTACAATGAGCAGTTCTTC.

This clonotype was detected a few times. The gene calls are TRBV7-2 and TRBJ2-7, with 12 bases aligning to TRBD2. Looked up from germline, CDR1 is SGHTA and CDR2 is FQGNSA. V lost 5 bases and J lost 1; bases outside the gene matches: 9. The CDR3 is 17 amino acids. CDR3 nucleotide sequence: TGTGCCAGCAGCCCTTGGGCTAGCGGGAGGGTTTCCTACGAGCAGTACTTC. Its translation: CASSPWASGRVSYEQYF. Drawing the rest from reference TRBV7-2 and TRBJ2-7, the complete variable domain is GAGVSQSPSNKVTEKGKDVELRCDPISGHTALYWYRQSLGQGLEFLIYFQGNSAPDKSGLPSDRFSAERTGGSVSTLTIQRTQQEDSAVYLCASSPWASGRVSYEQYFGPGTRLTVT.

This clonotype was observed a few times. This sequence joins TRBV6-4 and TRBJ2-2; 8 nucleotides align to TRBD1. After removal of 6 bases from V and 7 bases from J, the junction contained 10 bases not matched to a gene. The CDR3 runs to 15 residues. Germline V gene lookup returns CDR1 MRHNA and CDR2 SNTAGT. This chain's CDR3 is CASSPGQVVRGELFF. Written as DNA, the CDR3 is TGTGCCAGCAGCCCGGGACAGGTTGTCCGCGGGGAGCTGTTTTTT.

This clonotype has at least ten counts. The CDR3 nucleotides are TGCGCCAGCAGCACGAGACAGGGAAACACTGAAGCTTTCTTT. Its protein product is CASSTRQGNTEAFF. The chain is built from TRBV5-1 and TRBJ1-1; the match to TRBD1 covers 7 bases. The V gene end was trimmed by 4 bases and the J gene end by 2 bases; junction bases not matched to a gene: 5. The CDR3 runs to 14 residues. The germline gives CDR1 SGHRS, CDR2 YFSETQ.

This clonotype was seen ten or more times. The rearrangement joins TRBV2 to TRBJ2-6; no definite D call. CDR3 size: 16 residues. V gave up 0 bases and J gave up 0 bases, with 6 bases separating them. Germline V gives CDR1 SNHLY, CDR2 FYNNEI. CDR3 sequence: CASSEAGNSGANVLTF. The CDR3 coding sequence is TGTGCCAGCAGTGAAGCGGGCAACTCTGGGGCCAACGTCCTGACTTTC.

This clonotype was detected only a few times. The V call is TRBV19, the J call TRBJ2-1; D is perhaps TRBD1 (5 bases). Trimming removed 3 bases from V and 5 bases from J, with 17 bases in between. The CDR3 consists of 16 residues. Germline V gene data show CDR1 as LNHDA and CDR2 as SQIVND (reference sequence). The CDR3 DNA reads TGTGCCAGTAGTATTCCCCTCAGGCAGGGTAACAATGAGCAGTTCTTC. Protein sequence: CASSIPLRQGNNEQFF.

The CDR3 here is CASSQDFSGNQETQYF. CDR3 nucleotide sequence: TGCGCCAGCAGCCAAGATTTTTCCGGCAACCAAGAGACCCAGTACTTC. The chain recombines TRBV4-3 with TRBJ2-5, with no clear D. With 0 bases removed from V and 0 bases from J, the gap between germline ends came to 11 bases. Germline CDR1 and CDR2: LGHNA and YSLEER. There are 16 residues in the CDR3.

The sample holds a few counts of this clonotype. The chain links TRBV9 to TRBJ2-7, with 8 bases aligning to TRBD1. The CDR3 extends over 14 amino acids. Unmatched junction bases numbered 8, after V lost 3 bases and J lost 6 bases. Germline lookup yields CDR1 SGDLS and CDR2 YYNGEE. The CDR3 DNA is TGTGCCAGCAGCGAGGGACAGGCCTGGAGCGAGCAGTACTTC. Its protein is CASSEGQAWSEQYF.

The sample holds a few counts of this clonotype. The chain combines TRBV7-9 with TRBJ2-7; 10 bases match TRBD1. There are 15 residues in the CDR3. Losses at the gene ends were 2 bases for V and 5 bases for J; bases not matched to a gene: 6. Germline CDR1 and CDR2: SEHNR and FQNEAQ (reference sequence). The CDR3 reads CASSLPVGTGDEQYF. For the CDR3, the DNA is TGTGCCAGCAGCTTACCCGTCGGGACAGGGGACGAGCAGTACTTC.

This clonotype was seen ten or more times. The chain links TRBV12-3 or TRBV12-4 to TRBJ2-1, with TRBD2 identical over 13 bases. The CDR3 consists of 17 residues. Trimming removed 3 bases from V and 7 bases from J; junction bases left unmatched: 9. Here the CDR3 DNA reads TGTGCCAGCAGTTTCAGAACTAGCGGGGGGGCAGCGAATGAGCAGTTCTTC. This codes for CASSFRTSGGAANEQFF.

The chain combines TRBV24-1 with TRBJ2-1, with a tentative D call TRBD1 (5 bases). In germline, CDR1 is KGHDR, CDR2 SFDVKD. Trimming removed 10 bases at V and 1 base at J, with 13 bases between. This CDR3 is built from 14 residues. CDR3 coding DNA: TGTGCCACGAGTAGGGGAAGGTCCTACAATGAGCAGTTCTTC. This sequence encodes CATSRGRSYNEQFF.

The chain joins TRBV5-1 to TRBJ2-1, with TRBD2 matching over 7 bases. Germline CDR1 is SGHRS and CDR2 is YFSETQ. V dropped 4 bases and J dropped 2; count of bases not matched to a gene: 9. The CDR3 has 16 residues. CDR3 sequence reads: CASSSGVAETYNEQFF. The CDR3 nucleotides read TGCGCCAGCAGCAGCGGGGTAGCGGAAACCTACAATGAGCAGTTCTTC.

This chain connects TRBV9 to TRBJ1-1; D remains ambiguous. This CDR3 spans 11 amino acids. The germline gives CDR1 SGDLS, CDR2 YYNGEE. The ends were cut back, 7 bases at V and 6 bases at J, with 10 bases in the middle. This chain's CDR3 is CASRGEAEAFF. CDR3 nucleotide sequence: TGTGCCAGCCGCGGGGAGGCTGAAGCTTTCTTT.

This chain joins TRBV19 and TRBJ2-3; TRBD2 matches at 7 bases. J lost 0 bases, V lost 3 bases, and 9 bases had no gene match. CDR3 length: 17 residues. Germline V gene data show CDR1 as LNHDA and CDR2 as SQIVND (reference sequence). The CDR3 is CASSISGRGSSTDTQYF. The CDR3 region has the DNA TGTGCCAGTAGTATTTCTGGACGCGGGAGCAGCACAGATACGCAGTATTTT.

The chain combines TRBV29-1 with TRBJ2-3; the D gene is possibly TRBD1 (5 bases). The CDR3 contains 12 residues. The V and J ends lost 6 bases and 2 bases respectively, with 9 bases between them. Per the germline V gene, CDR1 is SQVTM and CDR2 is ANQGSEA. The CDR3 sequence is CSVLQDTDTQYF. DNA for the CDR3: TGCAGCGTCTTACAGGACACAGATACGCAGTATTTT.

The chain links TRBV6-5 to TRBJ2-7, with D possibly called TRBD1 or TRBD2 (5 bases each). Trimming pared 1 base from V and 12 bases from J, leaving 13 bases between. Germline assignment: CDR1 MNHEY and CDR2 SVGAGI. CDR3 length: 12 residues. The CDR3 DNA follows: TGTGCCAGCAGTTACTTTGGGGGTCCCAGGTACTTC. It encodes CASSYFGGPRYF.

J is TRBJ2-2 and V is TRBV4-2; 16 positions match TRBD2. The CDR3 is 18 amino acids. J was trimmed by 4 bases and V by 4 bases; bases with no gene match: 6. Germline loops: CDR1 LGHNA, CDR2 YNFKEQ. For the CDR3, the DNA is TGTGCCAGCAGCCCGGGACTAGCGGGGGGGCGGGGCACCGGGGAGCTGTTTTTT. It translates to CASSPGLAGGRGTGELFF.